This paragraph covers one T cell receptor (beta chain) sequence. Its cognate antigen has yet to be identified. There are no base qualities to consult, and no much larger clone falls within one base. For repertoire sequencing, the TCR beta CDR3 regions were amplified from RNA transcripts. A first-round RT-PCR used HTBI primers with the Qiagen OneStep RT-PCR kit, followed by a second-round multiplex PCR, size selection and purification. Libraries were sequenced on an Illumina HiSeq2000 using paired-end 100 bp reads. The original methods were these. SOAPnuke was used for read processing, and reads with adapters, uncalled bases, a mean Phred below 15, or no exact constant-primer or identifier match were discarded. High-quality paired reads were merged with COPE v1.2.5. Unique nucleotide sequences were defined as clonotypes and aligned to IMGT TRB V, D and J references using MiTCR v1.1. Only V-J combinations with frequency above 0.0001 were analysed, covering around 99% of repertoires. For each V-J combination, a TCR clonal expansion and chaos score was defined as the ratio of F50 clonal expansion to chaos observed in the TCRdist matrix. Welch's t-statistics and random forest were used to reduce features to about 14 V-J combinations, which were fed into a naive Bayes classifier. The Morisita-Horn index was used to measure how similar the thyroid and blood repertoires were. In TCRdb, the public reads were trimmed at Q25 with fastp and aligned with MiXCR, with productive beta chains retained. Rows with one shared CDR3 protein collapse into an entry with the most common genes and DNA. The V and J calls and clone size come from TCRdb's table, not from the authors' own analysis. The sample table shows over 40,000 distinct CDR3 sequences, and about 50% are seen once. The leading ten clones occupy about 24% of the sample.

Between the V and J ends, shortened by 0 bases and 15 bases respectively, the junction contains 13 bases. The CDR3 goes from the cysteine to the phenylalanine over 13 residues. Of the read, only the CDR3 DNA is kept; its 39 bases are in frame from base 1. In the germline V gene, CDR1 corresponds to SGDLS and CDR2 to YYNGEE. The entry originates in a study of Graves' ophthalmopathy and Graves' hyperthyroidism (dated by TCRdb to the late 2010s). General notes on the study: Peripheral blood was collected at initial diagnosis, prior to any treatment. The study used signatures of the TCR beta repertoire to tell Graves' ophthalmopathy apart from Graves' hyperthyroidism and to predict which patients would progress to ophthalmopathy. In total, under 150 blood samples were TCR-sequenced: around 42 ophthalmopathy, under 85 hyperthyroidism and approximately 17 hyperthyroidism-to-ophthalmopathy patients. To explore V-J signatures distinguishing ophthalmopathy from hyperthyroidism, a discovery set of 100 patients (about 41 ophthalmopathy, roughly 56 stable hyperthyroidism) was enrolled. An independent validation cohort was composed of about 20 hyperthyroidism patients and about 17 patients who later progressed from hyperthyroidism to ophthalmopathy. In a handful of hyperthyroidism patients, the T-cell repertoires found in thyroid tissue were compared with those found in blood. Following sampling, methimazole starting at 30 mg daily was administered to hyperthyroidism patients, and high-dose intravenous methylprednisolone was administered to ophthalmopathy patients. General conclusions and limits of the study: No statistical method was used to set the sample size in advance, and the investigators knew which group each participant was assigned to. Ophthalmopathy was separated from stable hyperthyroidism by the 13-signature model with about 89% sensitivity and about 81% specificity in cross-validation and with 80%/75% in the test set. In validation, the model predicted ophthalmopathy progression with about 71% sensitivity and 72.22% specificity; roughly 11 predicted patients were CT-confirmed with GO in a median of approximately 6.5 months. Among expanded thyroid clonotypes with frequency above 0.001, most also showed up in blood, which suggests that blood repertoires may reflect the thyroid immune response.

Ophthalmopathy patients had moderately to severely active disease, Clinical Activity Score of at least 3, NOSPECS grade of at least 4, and disease duration under 3 months. Patients with other autoimmune diseases, uncontrolled infections, pregnancy or lactation were excluded from the study. Diagnosis was based on clinical symptoms, serum thyroxine, TRAb, thyroid ultrasound and orbital computed tomography. Using Ficoll-Paque density gradient centrifugation, PBMCs were isolated from 10 ml of fresh peripheral blood. Total RNA was extracted using Trizol reagent, and RNA quality was checked on an Agilent 2100 Bioanalyzer.

Sequenced sample: peripheral blood. The receptor comes from an adult man with Graves' ophthalmopathy. In this chain, TRBV9 is recombined with TRBJ1-6; the D gene is unclear. The CDR3 reads CASSVGLRARLHF. Here is the DNA: TGTGCCAGCAGCGTAGGTCTACGGGCACGCCTCCACTTT.